Sequencing of this TCR beta chain was carried out in a study of shared clonotypes between healthy human individuals. Study findings and constraints: Around 5% of naive CD4 clonotypes were shared across a few donors. Larger estimated richness was generally recorded for naive subsets relative to memory subsets. Non-shared clonotypes had lower generation probabilities than those shared by all four donors.

This CDR3 spans 12 amino acids. CDR1 and CDR2 from the germline V gene are SGHVS and FQNEAQ. Trimming cost V 8 bases and J 4 bases, with 12 bases left between them. Concerning this clone: Its antigen is still unknown.

Assay: immunoSEQ multiplex PCR; the TCRdb copy retains only in-frame clones and omits some. The sample includes over a million clones, around 97% seen only once; the top ten take approximately 1.2%. The chain links TRBV7-8 to TRBJ2-7; D is possibly TRBD2 (6 bases). The sequencing sample was made of naive CD4+ T cells sorted from blood. Subset of the sample: CD45RA+ positively selected. The TCR comes from a man younger than 45 in good health. CDR3 sequence reads: CASRRDPYEQYF. The CDR3 DNA reads TGTGCCAGCCGGCGGGATCCATACGAGCAGTACTTC. The full variable domain, completed using reference TRBV7-8 and TRBJ2-7, is GAGVSQSPRYKVAKRGQDVALRCDPISGHVSLFWYQQALGQGPEFLTYFQNEAQLDKSGLPSDRFFAERPEGSVSTLKIQRTQQEDSAVYLCASRRDPYEQYFGPGTRLTVT.